These 25 T cell receptor beta chains originate from one sample sequenced in a study of prognosis after radiotherapy for stage I lung cancer. From genomic DNA, TCR beta CDR3 was amplified by two-round multiplex PCR. Individual primers that were specific to each TRBV and TRBJ gene served in first-round PCR. TCRdb re-called the multiplex PCR reads through MiXCR, storing one row per CDR3 protein. This table has some 25,000 distinct CDR3 sequences, roughly 40% appearing once. Here the sequenced sample was PBMCs, taken before or after stereotactic body radiation therapy (not recorded which). The receptors stem from a donor aged 50 or older with non-small cell lung cancer.

This clonotype was picked up many times. This chain connects TRBV24-1 to TRBJ2-1; D is unresolved. Germline assignment: CDR1 KGHDR and CDR2 SFDVKD. Trimming took off 7 bases at V and 5 bases at J, with 5 bases between the two ends. This CDR3 has 11 residues. CDR3 bases: TGTGCCACCAGCTCTAACAATGAGCAGTTCTTC. This codes for CATSSNNEQFF.

This clonotype has at least ten counts. The chain has TRBV18 and TRBJ2-3; no definite D call. The CDR3 sequence is 13 residues long. V dropped 6 bases and J dropped 0 bases, with 7 bases sitting between them. Germline assignment: CDR1 KGHSH and CDR2 LQKENI. CDR3 sequence reads: CASSESSTDTQYF. DNA for the CDR3: TGTGCCAGCTCGGAATCTAGCACAGATACGCAGTATTTT.

This clonotype appeared many times. The rearrangement joins TRBV5-1 to TRBJ2-6; D ambiguous. Trimming left V 6 bases short and J 0 bases short, with 7 bases between. Germline V lookup: CDR1 SGHRS, CDR2 YFSETQ. This CDR3 is built from 14 residues. The CDR3 loop is CASMWGSGANVLTF. The CDR3 DNA reads TGCGCCAGCATGTGGGGCTCTGGGGCCAACGTCCTGACTTTC.

The chain uses TRBV5-6 and TRBJ2-7, with D possibly being TRBD1 (6 bases). Germline loops: CDR1 SGHDT, CDR2 YYEEEE. The CDR3 covers 16 residues. Trimming took 2 bases from V and 4 from J, leaving 19 bases between them. CDR3 protein: CASSFIDRTLGYEQYF. CDR3 nucleotides: TGTGCCAGCAGCTTCATCGACAGGACCTTGGGATACGAGCAGTACTTC.

This clonotype was observed many times. The chain links TRBV7-8 to TRBJ2-3; D unresolved. CDR1 and CDR2 from the germline V gene are SGHVS and FQNEAQ. V lost 0 bases to trimming and J lost 0 bases, with 7 bases between them. The CDR3 is 15 amino acids. The CDR3 nucleotides are TGTGCCAGCAGCTTAGCCGCGGCTAGCACAGATACGCAGTATTTT. Amino acid sequence: CASSLAAASTDTQYF.

This clonotype was seen many times. The CDR3 coding sequence is TGTGCCAGCAGCTGGACTGGGGCGAAACCTACCTATGGCTACACCTTC. Protein: CASSWTGAKPTYGYTF. V and J are TRBV7-9 and TRBJ1-2, with TRBD1 as a possible D gene (5 bases). The CDR3 loop spans 16 amino acids. V lost 4 bases and J 4 bases, leaving 19 bases between the germline ends. The germline CDR1 and CDR2 sequences are SEHNR and FQNEAQ (reference sequence). The full variable domain, its missing parts supplied by reference TRBV7-9 and TRBJ1-2, is DTGVSQNPRHKITKRGQNVTFRCDPISEHNRLYWYRQTLGQGPEFLTYFQNEAQLEKSRLLSDRFSAERPKGSFSTLEIQRTEQGDSAMYLCASSWTGAKPTYGYTFGSGTRLTVV.

A remark on this clonotype: A far larger clone lies a single base away; this is likely a read error. This sequence joins TRBV6-2 or TRBV6-3 and TRBJ2-1, with 10 bases fitting TRBD2. CDR3 length equals 15 residues. CDR1 is MNHEY and CDR2 is SVGEGT in the germline V gene. Losses at the gene ends were 5 bases for V and 10 bases for J; bases not matched to a gene: 11. The CDR3 nucleotides are TGTGCCAGCAGTGGAAAGCGGGAGGGCCTAGACGAGCAGTTCTTC. Its translation is CASSGKREGLDEQFF.

This clonotype was observed many times. The V and J genes are TRBV20-1 and TRBJ2-7; TRBD2 aligns across 15 bases. There are 17 residues in the CDR3. Germline CDR1 is DFQATT and CDR2 is SNEGSKA (reference sequence). J was trimmed by 1 base and V by 5 bases; bases with no gene match: 9. CDR3 coding DNA: TGCAGTGCTGGGCAACCGGGACTAGCGGGAGGATCCTACGAGCAGTACTTC. As protein: CSAGQPGLAGGSYEQYF.

The chain couples TRBV18 to TRBJ1-1; D gene unclear. Trimming cost V 3 bases and J 4 bases, with 21 bases left between them. The germline gives CDR1 KGHSH, CDR2 LQKENI. The CDR3 length is 17 residues. CDR3 in DNA: TGTGCCAGCTCACCTTTGCTTGGGCAGACCTTGGGCACTGAAGCTTTCTTT. Amino acid sequence: CASSPLLGQTLGTEAFF.

This clonotype was counted ten times or more. Germline is not matched at one junction end, which may reflect a read error. This rearrangement joins TRBV7-2 to TRBJ2-3; D is undetermined. In germline, CDR1 is SGHTA, CDR2 FQGNSA. This CDR3 contains 14 residues. Here the CDR3 DNA reads TGTGCCGGCAGCCTAAAGGGTGGAGAGAATACGCAGTATTTT. Amino acids: CAGSLKGGENTQYF.

Note on this clonotype: This may come from a read error, since a much larger clone is one base off. The conserved phenylalanine or tryptophan normally closing the CDR3 is absent here, so this likely arose from a read error. V is TRBV5-1 and J is TRBJ1-5; no firm D call. The germline CDR1 and CDR2 sequences are SGHRS and YFSETQ. Trimming took 0 bases from V and 6 from J, leaving 4 bases between them. The CDR3 has 12 residues. CDR3: CASSLEGQPQHS. Written as DNA, the CDR3 is TGCGCCAGCAGCTTGGAAGGTCAGCCCCAGCATTCT.

A remark on this clonotype: A read error may account for a junction end that differs from germline. J is TRBJ1-1 and V is TRBV6-1; TRBD1 is a possible D gene (6 bases). The CDR3 totals 14 residues. The germline V gene has CDR1 MNHNS and CDR2 SASEGT. DNA for the CDR3: TGTACCAGCAGTGTGTCAGGGGAGAACACTGAAGCTTTCTTT. Translating gives CTSSVSGENTEAFF.

Points on this clonotype: One base away lies a much larger clone, so this may be a sequencing read error. The chain recombines TRBV6-5 with TRBJ1-5; D unclear. There are 14 residues in the CDR3. Per germline, CDR1 MNHEY and CDR2 SVGAGI. V was cut by 0 bases and J by 7 bases, with 10 bases left in between. In nucleotides, the CDR3 is TGTGCCAGCAGTTACTCGACAAATATGCAGCCCCAGCATTTT. Translated, it gives CASSYSTNMQPQHF.

This clonotype was detected ten times or more. In DNA form, the CDR3 reads TGCGCCAGCAGCTACACCCTCCTCGGGACAGGGAGTGAGCAGTACTTC. This gives the protein CASSYTLLGTGSEQYF. This sequence joins TRBV5-1 and TRBJ2-7; 9 bases are shared with TRBD1. The CDR3 length is 16 residues. J gave up 7 bases and V 3 bases, and 14 bases lay outside the gene matches. Germline loops: CDR1 SGHRS, CDR2 YFSETQ. The entire variable domain, with the rest obtained from reference TRBV5-1 and TRBJ2-7, is as follows: KAGVTQTPRYLIKTRGQQVTLSCSPISGHRSVSWYQQTPGQGLQFLFEYFSETQRNKGNFPGRFSGRQFSNSRSEMNVSTLELGDSALYLCASSYTLLGTGSEQYFGPGTRLTVT.

This clonotype showed up many times. The chain recombines TRBV4-1 with TRBJ2-1; D may be TRBD2 (6 bases). The CDR3 is 16 residues long. The V end was cut by 0 bases, the J end by 0 bases, with 9 bases between. Germline V gives CDR1 MGHRA, CDR2 YSYEKL. CDR3: CASSQDAGSSYNEQFF. The DNA for the CDR3 is TGCGCCAGCAGCCAAGATGCGGGGAGCTCCTACAATGAGCAGTTCTTC.

V usage is TRBV5-1 and J usage is TRBJ1-6, with D tentatively TRBD1 (6 bases). Germline lookup yields CDR1 SGHRS and CDR2 YFSETQ. The CDR3 loop spans 15 amino acids. V dropped 0 bases and J dropped 10 bases, with 14 bases sitting between them. In nucleotides, the CDR3 is TGCGCCAGCAGCTTGGAAGGGGGGGCGCAGTCACCCCTCCACTTT. It codes for CASSLEGGAQSPLHF.

This clonotype was detected many times. This chain uses TRBV18 with TRBJ2-7; 10 bases agree with TRBD1. Per the germline V gene, CDR1 is KGHSH and CDR2 is LQKENI. The CDR3 consists of 14 residues. Trimming removed 5 bases from V and 5 bases from J; junction bases left unmatched: 6. The CDR3 coding sequence is TGTGCCAGCTCAGTCGGGACAGGGGTCAACGAGCAGTACTTC. Its protein product is CASSVGTGVNEQYF.

This clonotype appeared many times. The chain joins TRBV9 to TRBJ2-5, with D possibly TRBD2 on 5 matching bases. V shed 3 bases and J shed 10 bases, with 16 bases lying between them. Germline CDR1 SGDLS, CDR2 YYNGEE. The CDR3 contains 13 residues. The CDR3 here is CASSANFGGSQYF. The CDR3 DNA reads TGTGCCAGCAGCGCGAACTTTGGAGGCAGCCAGTACTTC.

Details on this clonotype: A far larger clone is just one base off, so this is likely a read error. The chain links TRBV7-9 to TRBJ1-5; 7 bases are shared with TRBD1. This CDR3 has 15 residues. CDR1 is SEHNR, CDR2 FQNEAQ, per germline (reference sequence). Germline trimming cut 0 bases from V and 10 bases from J; bases unmatched to any gene: 9. In nucleotides, the CDR3 is TGTGCCAGCAGCTTAGCACAGGGGAACGGGCATCCCCAGCATTTT. Translation gives CASSLAQGNGHPQHF. The complete variable domain, with remaining parts taken from reference TRBV7-9 and TRBJ1-5, reads DTGVSQNPRHKITKRGQNVTFRCDPISEHNRLYWYRQTLGQGPEFLTYFQNEAQLEKSRLLSDRFSAERPKGSFSTLEIQRTEQGDSAMYLCASSLAQGNGHPQHFGDGTRLSIL.

This clonotype was picked up many times. This chain uses TRBV19 with TRBJ2-5; 11 nucleotides align to TRBD2. The trim removed 4 bases at V and 2 bases at J, leaving 9 bases unmatched. CDR1 is LNHDA, CDR2 SQIVND, per germline (reference sequence). The CDR3 runs 17 residues. The chain's CDR3 is CASSKGALAGGQETQYF. The CDR3 DNA reads TGTGCCAGTAGTAAGGGCGCTCTAGCGGGAGGTCAAGAGACCCAGTACTTC.

The genes are TRBV6-1 and TRBJ2-7, with D possibly being TRBD1 (5 bases). The CDR3 contains 12 residues. Trimming removed 6 bases at V and 5 bases at J, with 11 bases between. Germline V lookup: CDR1 MNHNS, CDR2 SASEGT. The chain's CDR3 is CASSLGVHEQYF. As DNA, the CDR3 is TGTGCCAGCAGCCTAGGGGTCCACGAGCAGTACTTC.

With regard to this clonotype: A much larger clone lies a single base off, so this may be a read error. V and J are TRBV6-1 and TRBJ1-1; perhaps TRBD1 as D (5 bases). The V gene's germline CDR1 is MNHNS and CDR2 SASEGT. Trimming took off 5 bases at V and 8 bases at J, with 12 bases between the two ends. This CDR3 contains 12 residues. The CDR3 nucleotides are TGTGCCAGCAGTCACAGAAGGGGAGAAGCTTTCTTT. Protein sequence: CASSHRRGEAFF.

This clonotype was counted ten times or more. The V call is TRBV20-1, the J call TRBJ2-2, with D hard to call. V gave up 2 bases and J gave up 3 bases, with 13 bases separating them. Germline V gene lookup returns CDR1 DFQATT and CDR2 SNEGSKA (reference sequence). CDR3 size: 15 residues. In nucleotides, the CDR3 is TGCAGTGCTAGACCGGTCGGCAGAGACACCGGGGAGCTGTTTTTT. Translating it yields CSARPVGRDTGELFF.

This clonotype appeared many times. J is TRBJ1-3 and V is TRBV10-3; D gene unclear. The CDR3 sequence is 13 residues long. The V and J ends lost 2 bases and 7 bases respectively, with 9 bases between them. The V gene's germline CDR1 is ENHRY and CDR2 SYGVKD. The CDR3 loop reads CAISEGEWNTIYF. CDR3 sequence (DNA): TGTGCCATCAGTGAGGGGGAGTGGAACACCATATATTTT.

As regards this clonotype: A single base separates this from a much larger clone, so it may be a read error. The gene calls are TRBV5-4 and TRBJ2-6, with 13 bases lining up with TRBD2. CDR1 and CDR2 (germline): SGHNT, YYREEE (reference sequence). This CDR3 contains 17 residues. V trimming: 8 bases; J trimming: 3 bases; junction bases outside the gene matches: 8. CDR3 sequence reads: CARSPGLAGVGANVLTF. CDR3 nucleotide sequence: TGTGCCAGAAGCCCTGGACTAGCGGGAGTTGGGGCCAACGTCCTGACTTTC.